The 5 T cell receptor beta chains below come from one sample, sequenced in a study of cytomegalovirus exposure and HLA in healthy donors. The PCR had 60 Vbeta and 13 Jbeta primers. The protocol was immunoSEQ multiplex PCR, while the TCRdb copy is restricted to in-frame clones and leaves out a portion. The table lists under 150,000 clones, about 79% of them singletons. Sequencing used PBMCs. The receptors were gathered from a man over 45 in good health and CMV-seronegative.

This sequence joins TRBV11-2 and TRBJ1-1; 8 nucleotides align to TRBD1. The CDR3 covers 18 residues. The trim removed 1 base at V and 0 bases at J, leaving 10 bases unmatched. The V gene's germline CDR1 is SGHAT and CDR2 FQNNGV. The DNA for the CDR3 is TGTGCCAGCAGCTTAGTATCGGCAGGGGGCAGGGTGAACACTGAAGCTTTCTTT. It is translated as CASSLVSAGGRVNTEAFF.

This clone was observed a handful of times. The CDR3 reads CASSPQGAAQETQYF. Written as DNA, the CDR3 is TGTGCCAGCAGTCCCCAGGGGGCAGCTCAAGAGACCCAGTACTTC. The chain carries TRBV7-6 and TRBJ2-5; 8 bases line up with TRBD1. CDR1 is SGHVS, CDR2 FNYEAQ, per germline. Unmatched junction bases numbered 8, after V lost 6 bases and J lost 2 bases. This CDR3 contains 15 residues.

V and J are TRBV7-9 and TRBJ1-2; D might be TRBD1 (5 bases). This CDR3 has 15 residues. V lost 5 bases and J 0 bases, leaving 13 bases between the germline ends. Germline CDR1 and CDR2: SEHNR and FQNEAQ (reference sequence). For the CDR3, the DNA is TGTGCCAGCAGCCCAGCGGGACTTACTAACTATGGCTACACCTTC. Translated, it gives CASSPAGLTNYGYTF.

The gene calls are TRBV2 and TRBJ1-1; tentatively, D is TRBD1 (5 bases). V shed 9 bases and J shed 0 bases, with 17 bases lying between them. Germline CDR1 reads SNHLY; CDR2 reads FYNNEI. CDR3 length equals 15 residues. The DNA for the CDR3 is TGTGCCAGTTCAATGGGGGGGAAGGTGAACACTGAAGCTTTCTTT. Its translation is CASSMGGKVNTEAFF.

V gene TRBV10-1 combines with J gene TRBJ2-3; a possible D gene is TRBD2 (7 bases). Trimming took off 3 bases at V and 6 bases at J, with 16 bases between the two ends. The CDR3 is made up of 15 amino acids. Germline values: CDR1 WNHNN, CDR2 SYGVQD (reference sequence). DNA for the CDR3: TGCGCCAGCAGTGATCGGGGGGCCAATATGGATACGCAGTATTTT. Amino acid sequence: CASSDRGANMDTQYF.